Listed below are T cell receptor beta chains from one sample, sequenced in a study of T cells in Graves' hyperthyroidism and ophthalmopathy. TCRdb itself ran the multiplex PCR reads through MiXCR, one entry per CDR3 protein. The sample shows about 380,000 distinct CDR3 sequences, about 18% of them seen only once. The sample taken for sequencing was blood. Receptors originate from a man younger than 35 with Graves' ophthalmopathy. Each CDR3 is given with its conserved first and last residue. A D gene is named only where the DNA matches it firmly. Clone size appears in some rows only: once, few, many, or a class for an expanded clone.

v_call	j_call	d_call	clone_size	cdr3_nt	cdr3_aa
TRBV3-1	TRBJ1-1	-	many	TGTGCCAGCAGCCGCATCAGGGGAGGTAACACTGAAGCTTTCTTT	CASSRIRGGNTEAFF
TRBV7-3	TRBJ2-1	TRBD2	-	TGTGCCAGCAGCTTAACCTCTAGCGGGGGGGCGCTTGAGCAGTTCTTC	CASSLTSSGGALEQFF
TRBV18	TRBJ1-3	-	-	TGTGCCAGCTCACCCAGGACAGTCTCTGGAAACACCATATATTTT	CASSPRTVSGNTIYF
TRBV6-2/TRBV6-3	TRBJ2-3	TRBD2	-	TGTGCCAGCAGTCCCCAGCGGGGGGGCACAGATACGCAGTATTTT	CASSPQRGGTDTQYF
TRBV6-2/TRBV6-3	TRBJ1-3	-	few	TGTGCCAGCAGCGACTATTCTGGAAACACCATATATTTT	CASSDYSGNTIYF
TRBV3-1	TRBJ1-2	-	many	TGTGCCAGCAGCCACCCCGGTGGGGGGAACTATGGCTACACCTTC	CASSHPGGGNYGYTF
TRBV24-1	TRBJ1-5	TRBD1	-	TGTGCCACCAGTTCCGGACAGGGGGGCAATCAGCCCCAGCATTTT	CATSSGQGGNQPQHF
TRBV11-3	TRBJ1-1	-	many	TGTGCCACCGCGCTCAAAGAGGGAACGAACACTGAAGCTTTCTTT	CATALKEGTNTEAFF
TRBV18	TRBJ1-1	-	-	TGTGCCAGCTCACCACCCCGGGGGGGCACTGAAGCTTTCTTT	CASSPPRGGTEAFF
TRBV3-1	TRBJ2-3	TRBD2	many	TGTGCCAGCAGCCAAGATTCCCTAGCGGGGGGCACAGATACGCAGTATTTT	CASSQDSLAGGTDTQYF
TRBV28	TRBJ1-6	TRBD1	-	TGTGCCAGCCTCACCCAAGGACAGGAGAGCCTGTATAATTCACCCCTCCACTTT	CASLTQGQESLYNSPLHF
TRBV13	TRBJ1-1	-	many	TGTGCCAGCAGCTTAGGAATACAGCGGAGGGTCACTGAAGCTTTCTTT	CASSLGIQRRVTEAFF
TRBV6-1	TRBJ1-1	-	many	TGTGCCAGCAGCTCTATCAGATCGATGAACACTGAAGCTTTCTTT	CASSSIRSMNTEAFF